Listed below are T cell receptor beta chains from one sample, sequenced in a study of beta chain features in type 1 diabetes. TCRdb keeps only in-frame clones here, not all; method: immunoSEQ multiplex PCR. The table shows fewer than 500,000 clones, with approximately 15% occurring only once. The sequenced sample consisted of naive CD4+ T cells from blood. These receptors were obtained from a man in his thirties or forties in good health. Each CDR3 is given with its conserved first and last residue. Each record gives: CDR3 DNA, CDR3 protein, V gene, D gene, J gene, clone size. A D gene is named only where the DNA matches it firmly. Not every row has a clone size; where given, it reads once, few, many or a size class.

TGTGCCAGACACAGCGAGGTAGCCAAAAACATTCAGTACTTC CARHSEVAKNIQYF TRBV6-5 NA TRBJ2-4 few
TGCGCCAGCAGCCAAGATCGGACTAGCGATCAAGAGACCCAGTACTTC CASSQDRTSDQETQYF TRBV4-3 TRBD2 TRBJ2-5 NA
TGTGCCAGCAGCCTATCCGTTGGGGGATCACAAGAGACCCAGTACTTC CASSLSVGGSQETQYF TRBV9 NA TRBJ2-5 NA
TGTGCCTGGAGTCGAAGGGACGGAGGTCCTGAAGCTTTCTTT CAWSRRDGGPEAFF TRBV30 NA TRBJ1-1 NA
TGTGCCAGCAGCGTAGGGGGTAACTCCTACAATGAGCAGTTCTTC CASSVGGNSYNEQFF TRBV9 NA TRBJ2-1 NA
TGTGCCAGTAGTATGTTGGCCAGCGGTGAGACCCAGTACTTC CASSMLASGETQYF TRBV19 NA TRBJ2-5 NA
TGTGCCAGCAGCCCCGACAGGGGTACCTACAATGAGCAGTTCTTC CASSPDRGTYNEQFF TRBV7-3 TRBD1 TRBJ2-1 few
TGTGCCAGCAGCTTTGGTACAGATACGCAGTATTTT CASSFGTDTQYF TRBV7-9 NA TRBJ2-3 many
TGTGCCTGGGAGAGGCCCCCCAATACGCAGTATTTT CAWERPPNTQYF TRBV30 NA TRBJ2-3 few
TGTGCCAGCAGCTTGTTACAGGTGTGGGAGACCCAGTACTTC CASSLLQVWETQYF TRBV5-6 NA TRBJ2-5 few
TGTGCCAGCTCCCCCGAAGGGGTGTGGACCGGGGAGCTGTTTTTT CASSPEGVWTGELFF TRBV18 NA TRBJ2-2 NA
TGTGCCAGCAGCTTAGGATGGACAGGGATAGATACGCAGTATTTT CASSLGWTGIDTQYF TRBV7-8 TRBD1 TRBJ2-3 NA
TGTGCCAGCAGCCGTCATGACCTGCTTGATACGCAGTATTTT CASSRHDLLDTQYF TRBV7-9 NA TRBJ2-3 NA
TGTGCCAGCAGTGAATTATTCGGCGCGGACACTGAAGCTTTCTTT CASSELFGADTEAFF TRBV27 NA TRBJ1-1 few
TGCGCCAGCAGCCAAGATGGAAGGTCGGTGGACATTCAGTACTTC CASSQDGRSVDIQYF TRBV4-3 NA TRBJ2-4 NA
TGTGCCAGCAGCTATACAGGGTCCCAAGAGACCCAGTACTTC CASSYTGSQETQYF TRBV7-9 NA TRBJ2-5 NA
TGCGCCAGCAGCCAAGAATTGGACAGCGGAAACTATGGCTACACCTTC CASSQELDSGNYGYTF TRBV4-3 NA TRBJ1-2 NA
TGTGCCAGCAGCGTAGCGGTAGCGGGAGGAGTACAAGAGACCCAGTACTTC CASSVAVAGGVQETQYF TRBV9 TRBD2 TRBJ2-5 NA
TGTGCCAGCAGCTTACATGTGGGGGGGAAGACAGATACGCAGTATTTT CASSLHVGGKTDTQYF TRBV7-2 TRBD2 TRBJ2-3 NA
TGCAGTGCTAGCAGGGCGGGGACCCAGTACTTC CSASRAGTQYF TRBV20-1 NA TRBJ2-5 few
TGTGCCAGCAGCCTAAGGTTCCTAGCTGCGGAGACCCAGTACTTC CASSLRFLAAETQYF TRBV7-6 NA TRBJ2-5 NA
TGTGCCATCACGGGCGGTGGGAATGGCTACACCTTC CAITGGGNGYTF TRBV10-3 NA TRBJ1-2 NA
TGTGCCAGCAGCCCCACGTTGGCTATTCCAGATACGCAGTATTTT CASSPTLAIPDTQYF TRBV7-2 NA TRBJ2-3 NA
TGTGCCATCGTGTCTAGCGCAGAAAATGAGCAGTTCTTC CAIVSSAENEQFF TRBV10-3 NA TRBJ2-1 few
TGTGCCTGGAGTGTACGGCTAGCTTTTGATACGCAGTATTTT CAWSVRLAFDTQYF TRBV30 NA TRBJ2-3 NA
TGTGCCAGCAGGAAGACAGGGAGCTCCTATAATTCACCCCTCCACTTT CASRKTGSSYNSPLHF TRBV2 TRBD1 TRBJ1-6 NA
TGTGCCAGCAGATTTGGCTCGGCGGAGACCCAGTACTTC CASRFGSAETQYF TRBV27 NA TRBJ2-5 NA
TGTGCCAGCAGTGCACTGACCGAGAACTATGGCTACACCTTC CASSALTENYGYTF TRBV25-1 NA TRBJ1-2 NA
TGTGCCAGCAGCCCGTGGGGACCGCGCGACGAGCAGTACTTC CASSPWGPRDEQYF TRBV7-2 NA TRBJ2-7 few
TGTGCCAGCAGTGATCCCACTCAGGGGGACACTGAAGCTTTCTTT CASSDPTQGDTEAFF TRBV25-1 TRBD1 TRBJ1-1 NA
TGCAGCGTTGAAGATCCCAGGGGAGGTGGCTACACCTTC CSVEDPRGGGYTF TRBV29-1 NA TRBJ1-2 NA
TGTGCCAGCAGTGAAGCGGCGGGGGGGCCTGGCGAGCAGTACTTC CASSEAAGGPGEQYF TRBV6-1 TRBD2 TRBJ2-7 few
TGTGCCAGCGGGGGGCGTGATACGCAGTATTTT CASGGRDTQYF TRBV25-1 NA TRBJ2-3 NA
TGTGCCAGCAGCTCCGGGGGAGTTCAAGAGACCCAGTACTTC CASSSGGVQETQYF TRBV9 NA TRBJ2-5 NA
TGTGCCAGCAGCTTGGGGGACAGGGCGTCGGATGAGCAGTTCTTC CASSLGDRASDEQFF TRBV7-9 TRBD1 TRBJ2-1 few
TGTGCTAGCCTGACTAGCGGGGTGGATGAGCAGTTCTTC CASLTSGVDEQFF TRBV12-5 TRBD2 TRBJ2-1 few
TGTGCCAGCAGTGACTTCGCTAGCGGGATCACAGATACGCAGTATTTT CASSDFASGITDTQYF TRBV6-1 TRBD2 TRBJ2-3 NA
TGTGCCAGTAGTCATCACAATGAGCAGTTCTTC CASSHHNEQFF TRBV19 NA TRBJ2-1 few
TGTGCCTGGAGTCCGACACCGGGGACGATCTATGAGCAGTTCTTC CAWSPTPGTIYEQFF TRBV30 NA TRBJ2-1 few
TGTGCCAGCATAAAACAGGGATCGAACACTGAAGCTTTCTTT CASIKQGSNTEAFF TRBV28 NA TRBJ1-1 NA
TGTGCCAGCTCAGTCTTGACGGGAGGAGAGACCCAGTACTTC CASSVLTGGETQYF TRBV18 TRBD2 TRBJ2-5 few
TGCAGTGCTAGCGGGTGGCCTGGCTACACCTTC CSASGWPGYTF TRBV20-1 NA TRBJ1-2 NA
TGCAGCGTTGTCTTAGCAGATACGCAGTATTTT CSVVLADTQYF TRBV29-1 NA TRBJ2-3 NA